The 25 T cell receptor beta chains listed next were all sequenced from one sample in a study of blood T cells in healthy people across ages. With a J-beta primer mix and a sample-barcoded 5' primer, a second PCR ran about 6 to 11 cycles. TCRdb re-analysed the 5' RACE reads in MiXCR, keeping a single row per CDR3 protein. The data hold 1.5 million to 2 million distinct CDR3 sequences, with roughly 50% observed a single time. The sequencing sample was made of blood. Receptors were obtained from a woman in her thirties or forties in good health.

The CDR3 is CATSPGQGRSGYTF. The CDR3 DNA is TGTGCCACCAGCCCGGGACAGGGGCGCAGTGGCTACACCTTC. The chain combines TRBV15 with TRBJ1-2; 10 bases are a match to TRBD1. This CDR3 is built from 14 residues. V was pared by 5 bases and J by 7 bases, with 7 bases of the junction left unmatched. CDR1 LNHNV and CDR2 YYDKDF come from the germline V gene (reference sequence). Full variable domain (missing parts from reference TRBV15 and TRBJ1-2): DAMVIQNPRYQVTQFGKPVTLSCSQTLNHNVMYWYQQKSSQAPKLLFHYYDKDFNNEADTPDNFQSRRPNTSFCFLDIRSPGLGDTAMYLCATSPGQGRSGYTFGSGTRLTVV.

The chain recombines TRBV15 with TRBJ2-1; 10 bases match TRBD1. The trim removed 8 bases at V and 6 bases at J, leaving 7 bases unmatched. CDR1 and CDR2 from the germline V gene are LNHNV and YYDKDF (reference sequence). CDR3 size: 14 residues. This chain's CDR3 is CATAGTGVFNEQFF. In nucleotides, the CDR3 is TGTGCCACCGCCGGGACAGGGGTTTTCAATGAGCAGTTCTTC. The full variable domain, rest sourced from reference TRBV15 and TRBJ2-1, is DAMVIQNPRYQVTQFGKPVTLSCSQTLNHNVMYWYQQKSSQAPKLLFHYYDKDFNNEADTPDNFQSRRPNTSFCFLDIRSPGLGDTAMYLCATAGTGVFNEQFFGPGTRLTVL.

This sequence joins TRBV3-1 and TRBJ1-2; D uncertain. Trimming cost V 0 bases and J 8 bases, with 13 bases left between them. The CDR3 loop spans 14 amino acids. Germline CDR1 and CDR2: LGHDT and YNNKEL (reference sequence). The CDR3 loop reads CASSQDLVNKGYTF. The CDR3 nucleotides read TGTGCCAGCAGCCAAGATCTGGTTAATAAAGGCTACACCTTC.

The chain carries TRBV28 and TRBJ2-3; 9 nucleotides agree with TRBD2. There are 16 residues in the CDR3. Germline assignment: CDR1 MDHEN and CDR2 SYDVKM. Germline trimming cut 7 bases from V and 4 bases from J; bases unmatched to any gene: 12. As DNA, the CDR3 is TGTGCCAGCACCACATTCCCAGCGGGGGGAGCAGATACGCAGTATTTT. Residues: CASTTFPAGGADTQYF.

This clonotype was picked up a small number of times. This chain connects TRBV6-1 to TRBJ1-2; D perhaps matches TRBD1 (5 bases). Trimming pared 4 bases from V and 4 bases from J, leaving 16 bases between. This CDR3 is 15 amino acids long. Germline-derived CDR1 and CDR2 are MNHNS and SASEGT. Here the CDR3 reads CASSGVAGTSYGYTF. In DNA form, the CDR3 reads TGTGCCAGCAGTGGGGTCGCGGGGACGAGCTATGGCTACACCTTC.

The chain has TRBV9 and TRBJ1-1; weak D call: TRBD1 (5 bases). The CDR3 is made up of 15 amino acids. Trimming shortened V by 0 bases and J by 4 bases, and 13 bases separated the two germline ends. Germline V gene data show CDR1 as SGDLS and CDR2 as YYNGEE. CDR3 region: CASSVDGRVATEAFF. The DNA for the CDR3 is TGTGCCAGCAGCGTAGACGGCAGGGTGGCCACTGAAGCTTTCTTT. The full variable domain, in which reference TRBV9 and TRBJ1-1 provide the parts outside the CDR3, is DSGVTQTPKHLITATGQRVTLRCSPRSGDLSVYWYQQSLDQGLQFLIQYYNGEERAKGNILERFSAQQFPDLHSELNLSSLELGDSALYFCASSVDGRVATEAFFGQGTRLTVV.

This clonotype was seen only a few times. The chain carries TRBV27 and TRBJ2-7, with 9 bases identical to TRBD1. The CDR3 extends over 15 amino acids. V lost 5 bases, J lost 4 bases, and 9 bases stayed unmatched. Germline-derived CDR1 and CDR2 are MNHEY and SMNVEV (reference sequence). The CDR3 region has the DNA TGTGCCAGCAGTCTTGGACAGGGGCTGGGATACGAGCAGTACTTC. Protein sequence: CASSLGQGLGYEQYF.

J is TRBJ2-3 and V is TRBV7-2; 16 nucleotides line up with TRBD2. Germline-derived CDR1 and CDR2 are SGHTA and FQGNSA. Trimming cost V 7 bases and J 6 bases; bases outside gene matches: 10. The CDR3 totals 17 residues. CDR3 nucleotides: TGTGCCAGCATCCAAATGGGACTAGCGGGGGGGAAGGATACGCAGTATTTT. Translated, it gives CASIQMGLAGGKDTQYF.

This CDR3 reads CASSFSDNNEQFF. The CDR3 coding sequence is TGTGCCAGCAGTTTCAGTGACAACAATGAGCAGTTCTTC. The genes are TRBV12-3 or TRBV12-4 and TRBJ2-1, with no clear D. V lost 3 bases and J lost 5, with 8 bases in between. The length of the CDR3 is 13 residues.

The V and J genes are TRBV28 and TRBJ1-2; D is perhaps TRBD1 (5 bases). Trimming pared 2 bases from V and 0 bases from J, leaving 13 bases between. The CDR3 extends over 16 amino acids. Per germline, CDR1 MDHEN and CDR2 SYDVKM. The CDR3 DNA sequence: TGTGCCAGCAGTTTAAATACGGGACCGCCTAACTATGGCTACACCTTC. Residues: CASSLNTGPPNYGYTF.

This clonotype appeared many times. V is TRBV29-1 and J is TRBJ2-5, with D unresolved. CDR3 length equals 13 residues. CDR1 and CDR2 from the germline V gene are SQVTM and ANQGSEA. Trimming shortened V by 4 bases and J by 5 bases, and 14 bases separated the two germline ends. In DNA, the CDR3 is TGCAGCGTTGGATGGTTGGATAGCGAGACCCAGTACTTC. Its protein is CSVGWLDSETQYF.

The chain joins TRBV25-1 to TRBJ2-4; a weak D match, TRBD1 (5 bases). Trimming left V 7 bases short and J 2 bases short, with 18 bases between. The CDR3 length is 16 residues. Germline values: CDR1 MGHDK, CDR2 SYGVNS. In nucleotides, the CDR3 is TGTGCCAGCAAGATGAAGGGGATCGTAACCAAAAACATTCAGTACTTC. Amino acids: CASKMKGIVTKNIQYF.

The rearrangement links TRBV11-1 to TRBJ2-1; D not certain. Trimming took off 5 bases at V and 4 bases at J, with 9 bases between the two ends. This CDR3 has 13 residues. CDR1 is SGHAT and CDR2 is FQDESV in the germline V gene (reference sequence). CDR3 residues: CASSAQVYNEQFF. CDR3 bases: TGTGCCAGCAGCGCTCAAGTTTACAATGAGCAGTTCTTC.

The gene calls are TRBV5-6 and TRBJ2-1; 11 nucleotides line up with TRBD2. Germline V CDR1 and CDR2: SGHDT, YYEEEE. V lost 3 bases and J lost 4; bases outside the gene matches: 9. The CDR3 runs 17 residues. The CDR3 bases are TGTGCCAGCAGCTCCTTAGCGGGGGGGATTAGGTACAATGAGCAGTTCTTC. Translation gives CASSSLAGGIRYNEQFF.

There are a few counts of this clonotype. The rearrangement uses TRBV29-1 and TRBJ2-1; D may match TRBD1 or TRBD2 (7 bases each). CDR1 and CDR2 (germline): SQVTM, ANQGSEA. With 8 bases removed from V and 4 bases from J, the gap between germline ends came to 9 bases. The CDR3 spans 11 residues. The CDR3 spells CSQGGYNEQFF. The CDR3 nucleotides are TGCAGCCAGGGGGGGTACAATGAGCAGTTCTTC.

This clonotype was counted only a few times. The V gene is TRBV15, the J gene TRBJ2-5; no reliable D call. The germline gives CDR1 LNHNV, CDR2 YYDKDF (reference sequence). The ends were cut back, 5 bases at V and 5 bases at J, with 9 bases in the middle. This CDR3 spans 12 amino acids. The CDR3 DNA sequence: TGTGCCACCAGCGTATTTAGGGAGACCCAGTACTTC. Residues: CATSVFRETQYF.

The chain recombines TRBV20-1 with TRBJ2-7, with D perhaps TRBD2 (5 bases). The CDR3 contains 16 residues. V gave up 2 bases and J gave up 7 bases, with 24 bases separating them. CDR1 is DFQATT, CDR2 SNEGSKA, per germline (reference sequence). The CDR3 sequence: CSARQDSLPTYNEQYF. DNA for the CDR3: TGCAGTGCTAGACAGGACTCCTTACCGACTTACAATGAGCAGTACTTC.

This clonotype was recorded a few times. The V gene is TRBV10-3, the J gene TRBJ2-1; 7 nucleotides align to TRBD1. Germline V lookup: CDR1 ENHRY, CDR2 SYGVKD. Trimming removed 2 bases from V and 6 bases from J; junction bases left unmatched: 10. This CDR3 comprises 16 residues. This chain's CDR3 is CAISELWKGARNEQFF. CDR3 coding DNA: TGTGCCATCAGTGAGCTATGGAAGGGGGCGCGCAATGAGCAGTTCTTC.

V gene TRBV20-1 combines with J gene TRBJ2-5; no clear D gene. The CDR3 runs 13 residues. Germline CDR1 reads DFQATT; CDR2 reads SNEGSKA (reference sequence). V lost 6 bases, J lost 1 base, and 12 bases lay in between. The CDR3 nucleotides are TGCAGTGCAGTCCGGGCAGGCCAAGAGACCCAGTACTTC. Translation: CSAVRAGQETQYF.

This chain connects TRBV4-3 to TRBJ2-5, with D possibly being TRBD2 (6 bases). The better agreement between TRBJ2-7 and the DNA end casts doubt on the J call. The CDR3 is 14 residues long. The germline V gene has CDR1 LGHNA and CDR2 YSLEER. CDR3 DNA: TGCGCCAGCAGCCAAGCGCCGGGGAGGAACGAGCAGTACTTC. It is translated as CASSQAPGRNEQYF.

V usage is TRBV11-2 and J usage is TRBJ2-4; a possible D gene is TRBD1 (6 bases). Germline values: CDR1 SGHAT, CDR2 FQNNGV. The V gene lost 4 bases and the J gene lost 0 bases, with 10 bases spanning the gap. CDR3 length: 15 residues. CDR3 protein: CASSSSTGAKNIQYF. The DNA for the CDR3 is TGTGCCAGCAGCTCCTCGACAGGAGCCAAAAACATTCAGTACTTC.

The J gene is TRBJ2-7, the V gene TRBV28; 9 bases map to TRBD1. With 5 bases clipped from V and 6 bases from J, the junction kept 14 bases outside the gene matches. CDR1 MDHEN and CDR2 SYDVKM come from the germline V gene. The CDR3 runs to 16 residues. CDR3 loop: CASSPILGTGGAEQYF. In nucleotides, the CDR3 is TGTGCCAGCAGTCCGATATTGGGCACAGGGGGCGCCGAGCAGTACTTC.

The V and J genes are TRBV4-1 and TRBJ2-3, with TRBD2 matching over 10 bases. The V gene's germline CDR1 is MGHRA and CDR2 YSYEKL. V shed 0 bases and J 1 base; nucleotides not matched to a gene: 4. This CDR3 has 17 residues. The CDR3 nucleotides are TGCGCCAGCAGCCAAGAGTACCTAGCGGGGGGCACAGATACGCAGTATTTT. Translation gives CASSQEYLAGGTDTQYF.

This clonotype has only a few counts. An end of the junction does not agree with germline; a read error may underlie this. The chain joins TRBV20-1 to TRBJ1-5, with no clear D. CDR3 length: 11 residues. Germline V CDR1 and CDR2: DFQATT, SNEGSKA (reference sequence). The CDR3: CSVLGRLQPHF. The CDR3 DNA is TGCAGTGTTTTAGGCCGCCTTCAGCCCCACTTT.

This clonotype was recorded a few times. V gene TRBV20-1 combines with J gene TRBJ2-3; 9 bases align to TRBD1. Per the germline V gene, CDR1 is DFQATT and CDR2 is SNEGSKA (reference sequence). The ends lost 4 bases at V and 3 bases at J; junction bases unmatched: 8. The CDR3 runs 15 residues. The CDR3 DNA is TGCAGTGCTATGAGACAGGGGGAAATGACAGATACGCAGTATTTT. This encodes CSAMRQGEMTDTQYF.